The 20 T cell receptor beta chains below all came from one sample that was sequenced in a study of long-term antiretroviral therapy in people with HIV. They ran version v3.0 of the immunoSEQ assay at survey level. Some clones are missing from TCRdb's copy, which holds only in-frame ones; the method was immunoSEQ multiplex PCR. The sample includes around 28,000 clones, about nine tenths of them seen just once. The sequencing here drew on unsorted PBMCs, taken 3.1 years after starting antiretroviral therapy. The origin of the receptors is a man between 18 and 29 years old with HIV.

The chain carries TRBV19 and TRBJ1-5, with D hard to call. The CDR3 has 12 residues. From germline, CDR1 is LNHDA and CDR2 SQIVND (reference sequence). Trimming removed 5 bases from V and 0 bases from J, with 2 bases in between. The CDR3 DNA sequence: TGTGCCAGTAGTGATAGCAATCAGCCCCAGCATTTT. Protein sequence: CASSDSNQPQHF.

As DNA, the CDR3 is TGTGCCAGCAGCGTAGCGGCCGAGCAGTACTTC. It specifies CASSVAAEQYF. The V call is TRBV11-2, the J call TRBJ2-7, with D possibly TRBD2 on 6 matching bases. This CDR3 is 11 amino acids long. V was cut by 5 bases and J by 6 bases, with 8 bases left in between. CDR1 and CDR2 from the germline V gene are SGHAT and FQNNGV.

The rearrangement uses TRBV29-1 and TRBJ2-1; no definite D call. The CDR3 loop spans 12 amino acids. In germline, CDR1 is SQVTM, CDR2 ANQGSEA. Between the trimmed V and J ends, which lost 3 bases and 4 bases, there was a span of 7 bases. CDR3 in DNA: TGCAGCGTTGAGGCAAAATACAATGAGCAGTTCTTC. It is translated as CSVEAKYNEQFF.

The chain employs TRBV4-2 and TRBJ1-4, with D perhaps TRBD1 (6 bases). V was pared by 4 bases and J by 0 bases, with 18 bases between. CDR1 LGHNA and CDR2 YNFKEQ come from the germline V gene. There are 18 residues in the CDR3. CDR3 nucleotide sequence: TGTGCCAGCAGCCCGTCCCGGGGGCTTGGCGCAACTAATGAAAAACTGTTTTTT. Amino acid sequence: CASSPSRGLGATNEKLFF.

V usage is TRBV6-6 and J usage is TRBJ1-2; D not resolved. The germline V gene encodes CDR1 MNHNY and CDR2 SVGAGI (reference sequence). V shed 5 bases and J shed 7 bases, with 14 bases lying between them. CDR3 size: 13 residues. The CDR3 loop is CASSAVLKGGYTF. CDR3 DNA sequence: TGTGCCAGCAGTGCTGTATTAAAGGGTGGCTACACCTTC.

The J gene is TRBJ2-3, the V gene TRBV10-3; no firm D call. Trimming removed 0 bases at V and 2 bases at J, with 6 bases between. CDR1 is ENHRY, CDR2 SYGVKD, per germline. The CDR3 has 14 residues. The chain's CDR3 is CAISESSFTDTQYF. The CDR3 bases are TGTGCCATCAGTGAGTCGAGCTTCACAGATACGCAGTATTTT.

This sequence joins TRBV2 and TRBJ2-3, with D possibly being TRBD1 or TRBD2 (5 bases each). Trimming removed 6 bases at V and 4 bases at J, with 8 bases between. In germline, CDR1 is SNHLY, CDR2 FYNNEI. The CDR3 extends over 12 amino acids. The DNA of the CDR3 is TGTGCCAGCAGGGGGACCCCAGATACGCAGTATTTT. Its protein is CASRGTPDTQYF.

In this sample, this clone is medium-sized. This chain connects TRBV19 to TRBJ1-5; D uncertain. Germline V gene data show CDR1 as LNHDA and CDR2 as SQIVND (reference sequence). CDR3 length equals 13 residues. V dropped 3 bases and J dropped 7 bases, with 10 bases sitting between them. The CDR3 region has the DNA TGTGCCAGTAGTATTGCGGGGATGCAGCCCCAGCATTTT. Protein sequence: CASSIAGMQPQHF.

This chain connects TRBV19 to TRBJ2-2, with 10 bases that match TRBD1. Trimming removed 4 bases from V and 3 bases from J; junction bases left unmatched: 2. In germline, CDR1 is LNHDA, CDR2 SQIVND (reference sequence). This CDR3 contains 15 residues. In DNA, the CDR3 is TGTGCCAGTAGTACCGGGACAGGGGACACCGGGGAGCTGTTTTTT. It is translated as CASSTGTGDTGELFF.

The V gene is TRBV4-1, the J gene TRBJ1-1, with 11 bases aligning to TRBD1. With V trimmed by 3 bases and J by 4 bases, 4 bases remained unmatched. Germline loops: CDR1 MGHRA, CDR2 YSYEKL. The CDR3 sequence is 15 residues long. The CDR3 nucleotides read TGCGCCAGCAGCCACGGACAGGGGGCGGGCACTGAAGCTTTCTTT. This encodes CASSHGQGAGTEAFF.

In DNA, the CDR3 is TGCGCCAGCAGCCAAGGGAGGGGCCTGCAGGGCCACACTGAAGCTTTCTTT. Its protein product is CASSQGRGLQGHTEAFF. V gene TRBV4-1 combines with J gene TRBJ1-1, with TRBD1 as a possible D gene (5 bases). The CDR3 is 17 amino acids. V shed 1 base and J shed 3 bases, with 18 bases lying between them. Germline CDR1 is MGHRA and CDR2 is YSYEKL.

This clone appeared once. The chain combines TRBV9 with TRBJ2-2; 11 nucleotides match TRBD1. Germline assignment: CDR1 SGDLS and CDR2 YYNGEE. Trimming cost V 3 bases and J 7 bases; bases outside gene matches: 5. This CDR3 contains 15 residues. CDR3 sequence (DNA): TGTGCCAGCAGCGCGGGACAGGGGGTAGGCGGGGAGCTGTTTTTT. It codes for CASSAGQGVGGELFF.

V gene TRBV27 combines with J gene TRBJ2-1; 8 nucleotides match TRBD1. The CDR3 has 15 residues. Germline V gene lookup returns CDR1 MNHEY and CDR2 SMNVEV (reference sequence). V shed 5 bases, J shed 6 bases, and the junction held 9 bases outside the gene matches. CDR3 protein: CASSRLNRGFNEQFF. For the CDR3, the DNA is TGTGCCAGCAGTAGGCTAAACAGGGGGTTCAATGAGCAGTTCTTC.

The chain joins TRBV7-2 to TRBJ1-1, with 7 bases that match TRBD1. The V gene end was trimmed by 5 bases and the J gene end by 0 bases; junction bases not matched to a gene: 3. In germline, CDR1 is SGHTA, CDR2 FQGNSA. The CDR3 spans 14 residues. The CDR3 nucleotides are TGTGCCAGCAGCATTACAGGGGTGAACACTGAAGCTTTCTTT. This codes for CASSITGVNTEAFF.

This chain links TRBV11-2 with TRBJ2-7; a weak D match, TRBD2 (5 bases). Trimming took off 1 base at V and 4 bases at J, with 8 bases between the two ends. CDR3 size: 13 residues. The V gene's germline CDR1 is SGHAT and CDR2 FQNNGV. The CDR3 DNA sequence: TGTGCCAGCAGCTTAGTGGGAGATTACGAGCAGTACTTC. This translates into CASSLVGDYEQYF.

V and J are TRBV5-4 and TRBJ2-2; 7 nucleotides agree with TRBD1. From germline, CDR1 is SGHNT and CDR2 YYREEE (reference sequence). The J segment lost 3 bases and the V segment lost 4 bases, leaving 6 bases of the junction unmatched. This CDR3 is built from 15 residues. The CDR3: CASSRQGRDTGELFF. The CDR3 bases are TGTGCCAGCAGCAGACAGGGTCGAGACACCGGGGAGCTGTTTTTT.

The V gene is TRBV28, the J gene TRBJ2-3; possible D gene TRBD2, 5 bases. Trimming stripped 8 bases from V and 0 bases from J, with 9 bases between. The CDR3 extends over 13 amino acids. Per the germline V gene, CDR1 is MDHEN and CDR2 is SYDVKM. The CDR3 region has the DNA TGTGCCAGCCTCTCGGGGAGCACAGATACGCAGTATTTT. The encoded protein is CASLSGSTDTQYF.

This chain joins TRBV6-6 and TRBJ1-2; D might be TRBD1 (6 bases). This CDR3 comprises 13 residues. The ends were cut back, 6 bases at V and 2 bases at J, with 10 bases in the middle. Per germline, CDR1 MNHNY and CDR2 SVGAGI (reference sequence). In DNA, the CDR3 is TGTGCCAGCAGCCCCGGGACAAACTATGGCTACACCTTC. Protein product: CASSPGTNYGYTF.

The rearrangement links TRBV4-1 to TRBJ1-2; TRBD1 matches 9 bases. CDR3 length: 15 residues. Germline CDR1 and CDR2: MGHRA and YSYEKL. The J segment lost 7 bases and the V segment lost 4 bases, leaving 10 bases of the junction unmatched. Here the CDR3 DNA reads TGCGCCAGCAGCCCAACAACAGGGGGCTTCGCTGGCTACACCTTC. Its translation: CASSPTTGGFAGYTF.

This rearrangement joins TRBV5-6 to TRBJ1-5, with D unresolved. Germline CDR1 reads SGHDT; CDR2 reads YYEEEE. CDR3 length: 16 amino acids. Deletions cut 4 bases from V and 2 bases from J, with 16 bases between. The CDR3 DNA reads TGTGCCAGCAGCAGATCCCGTACGTTCGGCAATCAGCCCCAGCATTTT. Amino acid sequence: CASSRSRTFGNQPQHF.